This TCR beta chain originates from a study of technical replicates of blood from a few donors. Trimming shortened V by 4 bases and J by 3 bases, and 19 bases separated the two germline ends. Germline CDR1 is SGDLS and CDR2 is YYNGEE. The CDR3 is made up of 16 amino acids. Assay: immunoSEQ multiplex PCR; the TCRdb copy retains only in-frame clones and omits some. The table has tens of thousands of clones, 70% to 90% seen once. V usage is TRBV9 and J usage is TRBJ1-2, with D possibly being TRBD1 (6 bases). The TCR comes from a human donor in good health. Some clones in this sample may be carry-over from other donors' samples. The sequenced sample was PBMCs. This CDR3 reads CASSRGGAGIDYGYTF. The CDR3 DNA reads TGTGCCAGCAGCCGGGGGGGGGCTGGAATAGACTATGGCTACACCTTC.